Listed below are T cell receptor beta chains from one sample, sequenced in a study of T cells after yellow fever vaccination. TCRdb fed the 5' RACE reads into MiXCR, producing one record per CDR3 protein. The sample carries 340,000 or so distinct CDR3 sequences, under 15% recorded once. Sample: CD4+ T cells sorted from PBMCs, taken 15 days after the yellow fever booster vaccination. The receptors derive from a man aged 18 to 30 who received the YFV17D yellow fever vaccine. CDR3s include the opening cysteine and the closing phenylalanine or tryptophan. The D gene is left open where the match is weak. Size is stated for part of the rows, as once, few or many counts, or as a class when the clone is expanded.

cdr3_length j_call d_call v_call clone_size cdr3_aa cdr3_nt
14 TRBJ1-5 NA TRBV2 NA CASTRGGAGQPQHF TGTGCCAGCACCCGCGGGGGCGCGGGTCAGCCCCAGCATTTT
13 TRBJ1-1 NA TRBV4-1 few CASSGGWDTEAFF TGCGCCAGCAGTGGGGGGTGGGACACTGAAGCTTTCTTT
15 TRBJ1-5 NA TRBV4-2 few CASSQQGMGNQPQHF TGTGCCAGCAGCCAGCAGGGTATGGGCAATCAGCCCCAGCATTTT
14 TRBJ2-1 TRBD1 TRBV12-3/TRBV12-4 few CASTPGQGGHEQFF TGTGCCAGCACGCCGGGACAGGGGGGGCATGAGCAGTTCTTC
16 TRBJ2-1 NA TRBV7-2 many CASSLVGAATYNEQFF TGTGCCAGCAGCTTAGTAGGGGCAGCTACCTACAATGAGCAGTTCTTC
18 TRBJ2-3 TRBD2 TRBV4-1 NA CASSQLGLAGAISNTQYF TGCGCCAGCAGCCAATTGGGACTAGCGGGGGCAATCTCTAATACGCAGTATTTT
14 TRBJ2-3 NA TRBV19 NA CASSAPGRTDTQYF TGTGCCAGTAGCGCCCCAGGGCGAACAGATACGCAGTATTTT
15 TRBJ2-1 NA TRBV5-1 NA CASSAVGTFNNEQFF TGCGCCAGCAGCGCGGTTGGGACCTTCAACAATGAGCAGTTCTTC
14 TRBJ1-5 NA TRBV7-8 NA CASSPRGQWQPQHF TGTGCCAGCAGCCCCCGGGGGCAGTGGCAGCCCCAGCATTTT
12 TRBJ2-1 NA TRBV29-1 NA CSVRTAYNEQFF TGCAGCGTGAGGACAGCCTACAATGAGCAGTTCTTC
13 TRBJ2-5 NA TRBV25-1 few CASSDPRQETQYF TGTGCCAGCAGTGATCCCAGGCAAGAGACCCAGTACTTC
14 TRBJ1-2 NA TRBV4-2 few CASSQDWQGIGYTF TGTGCCAGCAGCCAAGATTGGCAGGGAATTGGCTACACCTTC
14 TRBJ2-7 TRBD1 TRBV12-3/TRBV12-4 NA CASSLRDRASEQYF TGTGCCAGCAGTTTACGAGACAGGGCTTCCGAGCAGTACTTC
14 TRBJ1-4 NA TRBV4-3 few CASSPGENNEKLFF TGCGCCAGCAGCCCCGGGGAAAATAATGAAAAACTGTTTTTT
16 TRBJ1-6 NA TRBV4-1 few CASSQEPPRGAGALHF TGCGCCAGCAGCCAAGAGCCGCCGAGGGGGGCTGGGGCCCTCCACTTT
16 TRBJ2-3 NA TRBV11-2 NA CASSLMTRSLADTQYF TGTGCCAGCAGCTTAATGACGCGATCCTTAGCGGATACGCAGTATTTT
16 TRBJ2-2 NA TRBV15 few CATSRGGTLNTGELFF TGTGCCACCAGCAGAGGGGGGACATTGAACACCGGGGAGCTGTTTTTT
15 TRBJ2-5 TRBD2 TRBV12-3/TRBV12-4 NA CASTRGAGGLETQYF TGTGCCAGCACCCGAGGAGCGGGGGGCCTCGAGACCCAGTACTTC
15 TRBJ2-4 TRBD2 TRBV7-2 NA CASSSTTSGGSIQYF TGTGCCAGCAGCTCCACGACTAGCGGGGGGTCCATTCAGTACTTC
16 TRBJ2-5 TRBD1 TRBV24-1 few CATSDRSGTGDETQYF TGTGCCACCAGTGATCGATCCGGGACAGGGGACGAGACCCAGTACTTC
13 TRBJ2-5 NA TRBV7-2 NA CASSLAIRETQYF TGTGCCAGCAGCTTAGCGATCAGAGAGACCCAGTACTTC
14 TRBJ1-4 NA TRBV7-2 many CASSPDSNNEKLFF TGTGCCAGCAGCCCCGACAGTAACAATGAAAAACTGTTTTTT
12 TRBJ2-7 NA TRBV5-5 few CASSFEVREQYF TGTGCCAGCAGCTTCGAGGTACGCGAGCAGTACTTC
15 TRBJ2-3 TRBD1 TRBV7-3 NA CASSFSSTGADTQYF TGTGCCAGCAGCTTCTCGAGTACAGGGGCAGATACGCAGTATTTT
14 TRBJ1-6 NA TRBV5-4 few CASSFPGGRSPLHF TGTGCCAGCAGCTTCCCCGGGGGGAGGTCACCCCTCCACTTT
19 TRBJ2-1 TRBD2 TRBV20-1 few CSAVTFMGLAGDSLNEQFF TGCAGTGCCGTAACCTTTATGGGACTAGCGGGGGATAGTTTAAATGAGCAGTTCTTC
13 TRBJ2-7 NA TRBV20-1 few CSARDRHIDEQYF TGCAGTGCTAGAGATCGACATATTGACGAGCAGTACTTC
16 TRBJ1-2 NA TRBV27 NA CASSSLTPDGNYGYTF TGTGCCAGCAGTTCCCTAACCCCAGACGGTAACTATGGCTACACCTTC
15 TRBJ2-3 NA TRBV29-1 NA CSLGDEGGFTDTQYF TGCAGCTTGGGGGACGAGGGGGGCTTCACAGATACGCAGTATTTT
16 TRBJ1-1 NA TRBV18 many CASSPTYSAKNTEAFF TGTGCCAGCTCACCGACTTATTCAGCGAAGAACACTGAAGCTTTCTTT
15 TRBJ2-5 TRBD2 TRBV27 few CASNPASGPQETQYF TGTGCCAGCAACCCCGCTAGCGGACCCCAAGAGACCCAGTACTTC
15 TRBJ1-1 TRBD1 TRBV5-1 few CASLRDSLPGTEAFF TGCGCCAGCCTAAGGGACAGTCTCCCGGGGACTGAAGCTTTCTTT
12 TRBJ1-1 NA TRBV12-3/TRBV12-4 NA CASSRMNTEAFF TGTGCCAGCAGCCGGATGAACACTGAAGCTTTCTTT
19 TRBJ1-5 NA TRBV10-1 NA CASTLARYRSYGGNQPQHF TGCGCCAGCACCCTGGCGAGGTACAGGTCCTACGGCGGCAATCAGCCCCAGCATTTT
14 TRBJ1-2 NA TRBV7-2 NA CASSSRWVGYGYTF TGTGCCAGCAGCTCCCGGTGGGTGGGCTATGGCTACACCTTC
12 TRBJ2-2 NA TRBV27 NA CASSFEGRRLFF TGTGCCAGCAGTTTCGAGGGTCGGCGGCTGTTTTTT
16 TRBJ2-7 TRBD1 TRBV7-3 few CASSLSGTGLSYEQYF TGTGCCAGCAGCTTAAGCGGGACAGGGCTTTCCTACGAGCAGTACTTC
11 TRBJ2-5 NA TRBV20-1 few CSARMSITQYF TGCAGTGCTAGAATGTCGATTACCCAGTACTTC
20 TRBJ2-5 TRBD2 TRBV4-3 few CASSQDHRGPSGTFQETQYF TGCGCCAGCAGCCAAGATCATAGGGGCCCTAGCGGGACCTTCCAAGAGACCCAGTACTTC
13 TRBJ1-1 NA TRBV7-9 once CASSTQTGTEAFF TGTGCCAGCAGCACCCAGACGGGGACTGAAGCTTTCTTT
13 TRBJ2-2 NA TRBV7-9 NA CASSATSTGELFF TGTGCCAGCAGCGCGACTAGCACCGGGGAGCTGTTTTTT
13 TRBJ1-4 NA TRBV6-5 few CASSYGGGEKLFF TGTGCCAGCAGTTATGGAGGAGGGGAAAAACTGTTTTTT
14 TRBJ2-5 NA TRBV5-1 NA CASREPGGTETQYF TGCGCCAGCAGGGAGCCAGGGGGGACAGAGACCCAGTACTTC
13 TRBJ1-6 NA TRBV6-5 few CASSYLGNSPLHF TGTGCCAGCAGTTACTTGGGGAATTCACCCCTCCACTTT
15 TRBJ2-3 NA TRBV6-9 NA CASSSEEGGTDTQYF TGTGCCAGCAGTTCCGAAGAGGGGGGCACAGATACGCAGTATTTT
17 TRBJ2-7 NA TRBV20-1 NA CSARTIGGRRRLGEQYF TGCAGTGCTAGAACCATTGGGGGCAGGAGACGGCTAGGGGAGCAGTACTTC
15 TRBJ1-5 NA TRBV3-2 NA CASREGQGSNQPQHF TGTGCCAGCAGAGAAGGACAGGGCAGCAATCAGCCCCAGCATTTT
14 TRBJ2-3 NA TRBV6-2/TRBV6-3 many CASTVRGGTDTQYF TGTGCCAGCACCGTGAGAGGGGGCACAGATACGCAGTATTTT
15 TRBJ1-2 TRBD1 TRBV6-6 NA CASSYSPGQGSGYTF TGTGCCAGCAGTTACTCGCCGGGACAGGGATCCGGCTACACCTTC
14 TRBJ2-3 NA TRBV5-1 few CASSPGYGTDTQYF TGCGCCAGCAGCCCCGGGTATGGCACAGATACGCAGTATTTT
15 TRBJ1-4 NA TRBV6-5 NA CASSTRTAPNEKLFF TGTGCCAGCAGTACCAGGACAGCACCTAATGAAAAACTGTTTTTT
12 TRBJ2-5 NA TRBV10-3 NA CASGAAQETQYF TGTGCCTCAGGGGCAGCCCAAGAGACCCAGTACTTC
14 TRBJ1-2 NA TRBV20-1 few CSAREIGRGAGYTF TGCAGTGCTAGAGAAATTGGCAGGGGCGCTGGCTACACCTTC
14 TRBJ2-1 NA TRBV5-6 NA CASSFGVPYNEQFF TGTGCCAGCAGCTTTGGGGTCCCATACAATGAGCAGTTCTTC
13 TRBJ1-5 NA TRBV4-1 few CASSQEAKQPQHF TGCGCCAGCAGCCAAGAGGCCAAACAGCCCCAGCATTTT
15 TRBJ1-3 NA TRBV18 few CASSPQYRDGNTIYF TGTGCCAGCTCACCACAATACAGGGACGGAAACACCATATATTTT
14 TRBJ2-3 NA TRBV4-1 many CASSLLGTADTQYF TGCGCCAGCAGCCTCCTGGGGACCGCAGATACGCAGTATTTT
15 TRBJ2-3 NA TRBV5-6 NA CASTSWGWSGGTQYF TGTGCCAGCACTTCCTGGGGCTGGTCGGGCGGTACGCAGTATTTT
13 TRBJ2-1 NA TRBV6-5 few CASSYRGRGEQFF TGTGCCAGCAGTTACAGGGGGCGGGGAGAGCAGTTCTTC